This T cell receptor beta chain was found in a study of control samples from healthy donors and cancer patients. The length of the CDR3 is 16 residues. Trimming at V came to 5 bases and at J to 4 bases, leaving 6 bases not matched to a gene. Per the germline V gene, CDR1 is SGHVS and CDR2 is FQNEAQ. This table comes from immunoSEQ multiplex PCR, and its TCRdb copy is limited to in-frame clones, with some not included. The data show under 85,000 clones, with roughly 84% seen just once and about 3.1% held by the top ten. The V gene is TRBV7-8, the J gene TRBJ1-3; the match to TRBD1 covers 12 bases. Input material: PBMCs. This receptor was obtained from a woman aged 45-59 years with lung cancer. Written as DNA, the CDR3 is TGTGCCAGCAGCCCAGGGACAGGGGGCACGGGAAACACCATATATTTT. Protein product: CASSPGTGGTGNTIYF.